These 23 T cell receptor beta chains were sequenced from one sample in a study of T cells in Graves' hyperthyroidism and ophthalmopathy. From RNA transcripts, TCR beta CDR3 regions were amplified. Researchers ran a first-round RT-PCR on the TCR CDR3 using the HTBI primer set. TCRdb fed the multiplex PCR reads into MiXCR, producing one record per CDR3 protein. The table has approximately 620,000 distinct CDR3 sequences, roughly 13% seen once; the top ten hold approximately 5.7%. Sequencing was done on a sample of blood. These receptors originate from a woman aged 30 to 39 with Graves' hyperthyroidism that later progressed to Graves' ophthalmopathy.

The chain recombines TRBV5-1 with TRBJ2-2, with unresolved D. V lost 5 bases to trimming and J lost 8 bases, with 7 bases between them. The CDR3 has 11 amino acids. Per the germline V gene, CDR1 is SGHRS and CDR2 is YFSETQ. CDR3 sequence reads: CASSTVGELFF. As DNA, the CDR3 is TGCGCCAGCAGTACAGTTGGGGAGCTGTTTTTT.

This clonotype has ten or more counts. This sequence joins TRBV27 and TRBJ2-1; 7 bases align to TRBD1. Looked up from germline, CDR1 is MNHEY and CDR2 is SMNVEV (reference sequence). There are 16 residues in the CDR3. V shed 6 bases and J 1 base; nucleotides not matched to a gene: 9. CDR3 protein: CASSTRQGPSYNEQFF. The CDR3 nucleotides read TGTGCCAGCAGCACAAGACAGGGCCCTTCCTACAATGAGCAGTTCTTC.

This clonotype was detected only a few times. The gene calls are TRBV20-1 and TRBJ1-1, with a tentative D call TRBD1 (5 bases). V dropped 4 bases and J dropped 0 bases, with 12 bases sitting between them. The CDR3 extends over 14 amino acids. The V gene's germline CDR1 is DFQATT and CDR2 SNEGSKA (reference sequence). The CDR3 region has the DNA TGCAGTGCTATTAAGACAGAAATGAACACTGAAGCTTTCTTT. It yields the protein CSAIKTEMNTEAFF.

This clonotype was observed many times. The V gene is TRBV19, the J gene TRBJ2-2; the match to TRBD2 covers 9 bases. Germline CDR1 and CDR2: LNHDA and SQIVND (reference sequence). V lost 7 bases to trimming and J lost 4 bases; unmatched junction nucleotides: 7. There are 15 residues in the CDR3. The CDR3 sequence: CASTSLAGITGELFF. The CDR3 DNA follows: TGTGCCAGTACTTCTCTAGCGGGGATCACCGGGGAGCTGTTTTTT.

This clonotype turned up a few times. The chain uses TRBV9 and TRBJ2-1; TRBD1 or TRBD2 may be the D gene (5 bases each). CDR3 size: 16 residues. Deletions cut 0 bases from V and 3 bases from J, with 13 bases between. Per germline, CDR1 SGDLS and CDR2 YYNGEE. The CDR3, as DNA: TGTGCCAGCAGCGTAGTCCCAGGGAGTTTCTACAATGAGCAGTTCTTC. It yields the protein CASSVVPGSFYNEQFF.

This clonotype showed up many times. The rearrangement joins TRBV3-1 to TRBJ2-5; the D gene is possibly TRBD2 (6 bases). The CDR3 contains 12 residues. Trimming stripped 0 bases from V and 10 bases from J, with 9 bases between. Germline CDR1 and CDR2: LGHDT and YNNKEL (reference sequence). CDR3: CASSQEMGGQYF. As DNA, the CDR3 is TGTGCCAGCAGCCAAGAAATGGGGGGCCAGTACTTC.

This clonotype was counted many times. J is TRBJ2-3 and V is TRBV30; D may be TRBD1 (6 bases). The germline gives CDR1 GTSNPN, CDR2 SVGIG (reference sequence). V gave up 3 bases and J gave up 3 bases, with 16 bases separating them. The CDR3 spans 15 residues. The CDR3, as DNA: TGTGCCTGGAGGACGACAGGCTTTGTAACAGATACGCAGTATTTT. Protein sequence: CAWRTTGFVTDTQYF.

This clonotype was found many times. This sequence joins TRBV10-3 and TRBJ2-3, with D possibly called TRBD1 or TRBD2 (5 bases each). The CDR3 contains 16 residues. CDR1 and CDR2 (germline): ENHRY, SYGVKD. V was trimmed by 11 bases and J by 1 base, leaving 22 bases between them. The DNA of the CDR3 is TGTGCCTCCTGGGACCGGGGCCGAGTCGGCACAGATACGCAGTATTTT. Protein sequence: CASWDRGRVGTDTQYF.

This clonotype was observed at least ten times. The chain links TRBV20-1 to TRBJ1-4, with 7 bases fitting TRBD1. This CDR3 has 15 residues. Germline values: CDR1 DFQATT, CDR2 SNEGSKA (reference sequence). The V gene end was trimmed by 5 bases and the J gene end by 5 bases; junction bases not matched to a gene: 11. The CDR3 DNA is TGCAGTGCTGACCCCACAGGGGCCCTGAATGAAAAACTGTTTTTT. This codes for CSADPTGALNEKLFF.

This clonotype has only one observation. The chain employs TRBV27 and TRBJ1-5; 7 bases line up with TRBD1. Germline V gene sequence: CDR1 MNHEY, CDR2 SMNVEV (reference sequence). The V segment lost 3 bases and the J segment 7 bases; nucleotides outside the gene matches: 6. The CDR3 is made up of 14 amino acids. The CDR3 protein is CASSFRGHGQPQHF. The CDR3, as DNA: TGTGCCAGCAGTTTTAGGGGGCACGGACAGCCCCAGCATTTT.

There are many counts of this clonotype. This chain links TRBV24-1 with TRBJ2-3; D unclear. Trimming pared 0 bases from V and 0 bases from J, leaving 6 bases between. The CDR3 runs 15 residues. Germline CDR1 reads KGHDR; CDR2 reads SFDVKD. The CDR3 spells CATSDLGDSTDTQYF. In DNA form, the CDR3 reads TGTGCCACCAGTGATTTGGGCGACAGCACAGATACGCAGTATTTT.

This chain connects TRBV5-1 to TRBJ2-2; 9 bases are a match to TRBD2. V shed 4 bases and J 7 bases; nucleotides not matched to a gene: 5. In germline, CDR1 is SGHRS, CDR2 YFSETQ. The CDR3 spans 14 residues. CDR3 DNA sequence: TGCGCCAGCAGCGAGACTAGCGGTCTCGGGGAGCTGTTTTTT. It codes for CASSETSGLGELFF. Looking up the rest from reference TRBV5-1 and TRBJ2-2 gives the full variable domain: KAGVTQTPRYLIKTRGQQVTLSCSPISGHRSVSWYQQTPGQGLQFLFEYFSETQRNKGNFPGRFSGRQFSNSRSEMNVSTLELGDSALYLCASSETSGLGELFFGEGSRLTVL.

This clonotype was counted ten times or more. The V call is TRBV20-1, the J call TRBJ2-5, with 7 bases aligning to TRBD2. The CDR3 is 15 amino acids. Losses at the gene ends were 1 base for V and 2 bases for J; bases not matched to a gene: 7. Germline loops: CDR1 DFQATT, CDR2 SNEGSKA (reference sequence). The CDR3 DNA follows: TGCAGTGCTAGAGGGTCTAGCGGCTCTCAAGAGACCCAGTACTTC. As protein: CSARGSSGSQETQYF.

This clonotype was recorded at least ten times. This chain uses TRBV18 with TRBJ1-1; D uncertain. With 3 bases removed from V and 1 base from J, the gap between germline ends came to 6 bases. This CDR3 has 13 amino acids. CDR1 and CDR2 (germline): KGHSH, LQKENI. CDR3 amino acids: CASSPVENTEAFF. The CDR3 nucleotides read TGTGCCAGCTCACCCGTAGAGAACACTGAAGCTTTCTTT.

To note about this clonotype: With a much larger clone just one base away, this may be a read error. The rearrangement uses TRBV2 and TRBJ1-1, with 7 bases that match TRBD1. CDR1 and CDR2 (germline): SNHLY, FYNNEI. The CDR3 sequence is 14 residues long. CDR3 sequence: CASSTTGANTEASF. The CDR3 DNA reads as TGTGCCAGCTCAACAACAGGGGCCAACACTGAAGCTTCCTTT.

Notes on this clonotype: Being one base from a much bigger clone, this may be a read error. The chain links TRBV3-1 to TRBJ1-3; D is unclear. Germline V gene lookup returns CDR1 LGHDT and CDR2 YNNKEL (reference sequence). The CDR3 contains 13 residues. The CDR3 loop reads CASNVQSGITIYF. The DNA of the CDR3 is TGTGCCAGCAACGTACAGTCTGGAATCACCATATATTTT.

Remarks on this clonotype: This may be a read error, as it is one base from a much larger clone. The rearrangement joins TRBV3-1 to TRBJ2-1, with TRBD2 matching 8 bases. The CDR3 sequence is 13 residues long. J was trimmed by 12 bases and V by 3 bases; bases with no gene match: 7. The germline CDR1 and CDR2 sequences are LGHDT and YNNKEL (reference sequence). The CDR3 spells CASSQTSEYAQFF. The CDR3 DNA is TGTGCCAGCAGCCAGACTAGCGAATATGCGCAGTTCTTC.

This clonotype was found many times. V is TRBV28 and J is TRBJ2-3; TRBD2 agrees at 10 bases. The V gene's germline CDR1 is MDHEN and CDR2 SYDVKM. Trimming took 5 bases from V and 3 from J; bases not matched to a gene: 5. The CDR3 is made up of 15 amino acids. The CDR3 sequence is CASSKLAGLTDTQYF. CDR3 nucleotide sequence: TGTGCCAGCAGTAAACTAGCGGGATTGACAGATACGCAGTATTTT.

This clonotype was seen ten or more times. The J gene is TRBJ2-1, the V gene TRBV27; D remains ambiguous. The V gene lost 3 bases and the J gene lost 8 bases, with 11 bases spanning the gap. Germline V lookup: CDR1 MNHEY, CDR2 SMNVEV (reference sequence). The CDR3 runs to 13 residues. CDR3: CASSFLARDEQFF. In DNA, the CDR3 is TGTGCCAGCAGTTTCCTTGCGCGCGATGAGCAGTTCTTC.

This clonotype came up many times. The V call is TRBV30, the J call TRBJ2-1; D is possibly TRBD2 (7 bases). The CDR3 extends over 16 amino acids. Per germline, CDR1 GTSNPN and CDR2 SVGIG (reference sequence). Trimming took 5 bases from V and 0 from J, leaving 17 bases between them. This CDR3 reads CAWVGGTMGSYNEQFF. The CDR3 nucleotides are TGTGCCTGGGTGGGGGGGACAATGGGCTCCTACAATGAGCAGTTCTTC.

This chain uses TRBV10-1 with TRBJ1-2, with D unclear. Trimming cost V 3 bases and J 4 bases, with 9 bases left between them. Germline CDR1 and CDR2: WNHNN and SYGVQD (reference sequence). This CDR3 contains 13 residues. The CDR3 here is CASSDGTSYGYTF. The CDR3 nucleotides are TGCGCCAGCAGTGATGGTACCTCCTATGGCTACACCTTC.

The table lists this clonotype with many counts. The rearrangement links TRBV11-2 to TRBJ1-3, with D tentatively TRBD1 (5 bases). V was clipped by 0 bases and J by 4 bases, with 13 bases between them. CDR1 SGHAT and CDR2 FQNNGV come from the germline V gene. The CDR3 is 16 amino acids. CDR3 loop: CASSLDPWDSGNTIYF. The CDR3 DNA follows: TGTGCCAGCAGCTTAGATCCATGGGACTCCGGAAACACCATATATTTT.

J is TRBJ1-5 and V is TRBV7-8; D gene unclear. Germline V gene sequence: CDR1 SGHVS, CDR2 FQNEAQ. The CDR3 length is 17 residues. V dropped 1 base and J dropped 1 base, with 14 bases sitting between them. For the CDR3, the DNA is TGTGCCAGCAGCTTAGTTTTGGCTTCGGGGAGCAATCAGCCCCAGCATTTT. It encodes CASSLVLASGSNQPQHF.